A single T cell receptor beta chain is shown here with its context. In the library, individual cDNA molecules carried attached unique molecular identifiers. Each CDR3 protein is one row after TCRdb ran MiXCR on the 5' RACE reads. The repertoire has more than 90,000 distinct CDR3 sequences, about 10% of them found once; the top ten carry about 5%. This record belongs to a study of early T cells in non-severe SARS-CoV-2 infection. Across the study: Sequenced material consisted of bulk RNA (from unsorted whole blood), and chains were unpaired.

The CDR3 runs to 13 residues. Unmatched junction bases numbered 2, after V lost 7 bases and J lost 4 bases. Germline values: CDR1 MNHEY, CDR2 SMNVEV (reference sequence). Sample: whole blood. The chain joins TRBV27 to TRBJ2-1, with 9 nucleotides matching TRBD1. The source of this sequence is an adult who was a healthcare worker with PCR-confirmed SARS-CoV-2 infection or an uninfected control (not recorded which). The CDR3 DNA reads TGTGCCAGCAAGGGACAGGGATACAATGAGCAGTTCTTC. This sequence encodes CASKGQGYNEQFF.